The T cell receptor beta chain under discussion was sequenced for a study of regulatory T cells in long-lasting Graves disease. General study results and limits: Newly diagnosed patients shared 1,000 or so public clonotypes; persistent patients shared some 2,700. Persistent disease was associated with favored TRBV28 usage and with favored use of TRBJ1-2 and TRBJ2-5. It was possible that the small sample size reduced accuracy.

At least ten counts were recorded for this clonotype. The target antigen is unknown. Time point in this sample: persistent/refractory GD, antithyroid drugs over 5 years with positive TRAb. RNA extracted from PBMCs served as the sequencing template. Graves' disease diagnosis relied on American Thyroid Association guidelines. Construction of the TCR beta libraries employed iRepertoire HTBI primers in conjunction with Arm-PCR of CDR3 regions. TCRdb ran MiXCR on the multiplex PCR reads and lists one entry per CDR3 protein. The table includes almost 350,000 distinct CDR3 sequences, around 20% detected once. Trimming cost V 7 bases and J 4 bases, with 22 bases left between them. CDR3 size: 16 residues. Germline CDR1 and CDR2: MNHEY and SMNVEV (reference sequence).

The genes are TRBV27 and TRBJ2-5; either TRBD1 or TRBD2 may fit D (5 bases each). The receptor's source is a female donor with Graves disease. The input for sequencing was peripheral blood mononuclear cells (PBMCs), taken when the disease was refractory, from a patient treated with antithyroid drugs. CDR3 amino acids: CASTRTRTQRRETQYF. In DNA form, the CDR3 reads TGTGCCAGCACTCGGACACGGACTCAACGGCGAGAGACCCAGTACTTC.